The 21 T cell receptor beta chains reported below all come from one sample, sequenced in a study of cytomegalovirus exposure and HLA in healthy donors. With 60 Vbeta and 13 Jbeta primers, the PCR was carried out. The table came from immunoSEQ multiplex PCR; TCRdb's copy has only in-frame clones and leaves some out. This table has about 94,000 clones, about 80% appearing once. Sequencing input: PBMCs. The source of these receptors is a woman in her sixties or seventies in good health and CMV-seronegative.

The chain employs TRBV6-6 and TRBJ1-2, with 7 bases fitting TRBD1. Germline V gene data show CDR1 as MNHNY and CDR2 as SVGAGI (reference sequence). Unmatched junction bases numbered 3, after V lost 5 bases and J lost 6 bases. The CDR3 is made up of 12 amino acids. This CDR3 is CASSHRGDGYTF. In DNA form, the CDR3 reads TGTGCCAGCAGTCACAGGGGAGATGGCTACACCTTC.

The V call is TRBV19, the J call TRBJ1-2; 8 bases line up with TRBD1. The CDR3 contains 14 residues. Per germline, CDR1 LNHDA and CDR2 SQIVND (reference sequence). The V gene end was trimmed by 5 bases and the J gene end by 3 bases; junction bases not matched to a gene: 5. The CDR3 region is CASSLQGEDYGYTF. The CDR3 nucleotides are TGTGCCAGTAGTTTACAGGGGGAAGACTATGGCTACACCTTC. Using reference TRBV19 and TRBJ1-2 for the parts outside the CDR3, the full variable domain is DGGITQSPKYLFRKEGQNVTLSCEQNLNHDAMYWYRQDPGQGLRLIYYSQIVNDFQKGDIAEGYSVSREKKESFPLTVTSAQKNPTAFYLCASSLQGEDYGYTFGSGTRLTVV.

The rearrangement uses TRBV9 and TRBJ2-3; perhaps TRBD1 as D (6 bases). The germline V and J ends were trimmed by 4 bases and 5 bases, with 11 bases remaining between them. Germline V CDR1 and CDR2: SGDLS, YYNGEE. CDR3 length equals 13 residues. The CDR3 nucleotides are TGTGCCAGCAGCACTGGACAGCGAGATACGCAGTATTTT. Its translation is CASSTGQRDTQYF.

The gene calls are TRBV6-6 and TRBJ1-2, with D possibly TRBD1 on 5 matching bases. Germline CDR1 reads MNHNY; CDR2 reads SVGAGI (reference sequence). Trimming shortened V by 6 bases and J by 3 bases, and 14 bases separated the two germline ends. The CDR3 is 14 residues long. CDR3 in DNA: TGTGCCAGCAGCCGCCCAGGGACTGACTATGGCTACACCTTC. This codes for CASSRPGTDYGYTF.

The chain has TRBV2 and TRBJ1-2; no clear D gene. V was pared by 4 bases and J by 2 bases, with 8 bases between. The CDR3 has 13 residues. CDR1 is SNHLY, CDR2 FYNNEI, per germline. CDR3 in amino acids: CASSVQTNYGYTF. The CDR3, as DNA: TGTGCCAGCAGTGTACAAACGAACTATGGCTACACCTTC.

This clone was seen more than once but under ten times. The chain has TRBV5-6 and TRBJ1-2; 9 nucleotides align to TRBD1. Trimming took 1 base from V and 7 from J; bases not matched to a gene: 5. CDR1 is SGHDT, CDR2 YYEEEE, per germline. The CDR3 covers 14 residues. CDR3: CASSLRVGQGGYTF. CDR3 in DNA: TGTGCCAGCAGCTTGAGAGTGGGACAGGGTGGCTACACCTTC.

The genes are TRBV13 and TRBJ1-1, with 9 bases that match TRBD1. CDR3 length: 15 residues. The V gene end was trimmed by 3 bases and the J gene end by 4 bases; junction bases not matched to a gene: 6. CDR1 and CDR2 from the germline V gene are PRHDT and FYEKMQ (reference sequence). CDR3 loop: CASSFTGGSGTEAFF. The CDR3 DNA is TGTGCCAGCAGCTTTACAGGGGGCTCTGGCACTGAAGCTTTCTTT.

The gene calls are TRBV5-4 and TRBJ2-5; D remains unclear. Germline V gene data show CDR1 as SGHNT and CDR2 as YYREEE (reference sequence). The CDR3 consists of 12 residues. The V end was cut by 0 bases, the J end by 5 bases, with 5 bases between. CDR3: CASSLGAETQYF. The DNA of the CDR3 is TGTGCCAGCAGCTTGGGGGCCGAGACCCAGTACTTC. The variable domain in full, completed from reference TRBV5-4 and TRBJ2-5, reads ETGVTQSPTHLIKTRGQQVTLRCSSQSGHNTVSWYQQALGQGPQFIFQYYREEENGRGNFPPRFSGLQFPNYSSELNVNALELDDSALYLCASSLGAETQYFGPGTRLLVL.

The chain recombines TRBV5-4 with TRBJ1-1, with D perhaps TRBD1 (6 bases). The CDR3 has 14 amino acids. Germline V gene lookup returns CDR1 SGHNT and CDR2 YYREEE (reference sequence). With 4 bases removed from V and 3 bases from J, the gap between germline ends came to 13 bases. CDR3 loop: CASSPDSLDTEAFF. Here the CDR3 DNA reads TGTGCCAGCAGCCCGGACAGTCTTGACACTGAAGCTTTCTTT.

J is TRBJ1-4 and V is TRBV5-1, with 8 bases lining up with TRBD1. Losses at the gene ends were 2 bases for V and 2 bases for J; bases not matched to a gene: 5. The CDR3 is made up of 16 amino acids. The germline CDR1 and CDR2 sequences are SGHRS and YFSETQ. As DNA, the CDR3 is TGCGCCAGCAGCTTCCGGACAGGGCAGACTAATGAAAAACTGTTTTTT. Translating it yields CASSFRTGQTNEKLFF.

This clone appeared a few times. This chain joins TRBV2 and TRBJ1-2; 10 positions agree with TRBD1. V gave up 9 bases and J gave up 6 bases; unmatched junction bases: 13. CDR1 is SNHLY and CDR2 is FYNNEI in the germline V gene. The CDR3 spans 15 residues. The CDR3 DNA sequence: TGTGCCAGTAGGCTTGACAGGGGGCGAATCAATGGCTACACCTTC. This gives the protein CASRLDRGRINGYTF.

The chain combines TRBV7-2 with TRBJ1-3; TRBD1 is a possible D gene (6 bases). CDR1 SGHTA and CDR2 FQGNSA come from the germline V gene. The length of the CDR3 is 15 residues. The ends were cut back, 5 bases at V and 0 bases at J, with 11 bases in the middle. The CDR3 spells CASSPGAHSGNTIYF. CDR3 nucleotide sequence: TGTGCCAGCAGCCCAGGGGCGCACTCTGGAAACACCATATATTTT.

The count of this clone is one. The V and J genes are TRBV7-2 and TRBJ1-5; 7 bases are a match to TRBD1. V was pared by 4 bases and J by 2 bases, with 5 bases of the junction left unmatched. The CDR3 covers 15 residues. From germline, CDR1 is SGHTA and CDR2 FQGNSA. CDR3 sequence: CASSSGGNGNQPQHF. CDR3 DNA: TGTGCCAGCAGCTCAGGGGGGAATGGCAATCAGCCCCAGCATTTT.

V usage is TRBV7-9 and J usage is TRBJ1-1, with 9 bases lining up with TRBD1. CDR1 is SEHNR and CDR2 is FQNEAQ in the germline V gene (reference sequence). The V segment lost 3 bases and the J segment 6 bases; nucleotides outside the gene matches: 2. This CDR3 has 13 residues. In nucleotides, the CDR3 is TGTGCCAGCAGCTTGGACAGGGGTTCTGAAGCTTTCTTT. It is translated as CASSLDRGSEAFF.

This clone was detected only a few times. This sequence joins TRBV7-2 and TRBJ2-5, with D maybe TRBD1 (5 bases). The germline V gene has CDR1 SGHTA and CDR2 FQGNSA. CDR3 length: 12 amino acids. V lost 0 bases, J lost 10 bases, and 9 bases lay in between. The CDR3: CASSLALDNQYF. The CDR3 DNA sequence: TGTGCCAGCAGCTTAGCGCTGGACAACCAGTACTTC.

The rearrangement uses TRBV6-5 and TRBJ1-2, with 7 bases identical to TRBD1. This CDR3 contains 14 residues. Per germline, CDR1 MNHEY and CDR2 SVGAGI. Trimming cost V 6 bases and J 1 base; bases outside gene matches: 5. CDR3 amino acids: CASSLDRDNYGYTF. The CDR3 bases are TGTGCCAGCAGCCTTGACAGGGATAACTATGGCTACACCTTC.

A note on this clone: Other DNA variants within this sample encode the same CDR3. V and J are TRBV29-1 and TRBJ1-1; possible D gene TRBD1, 6 bases. The CDR3 spans 12 residues. From germline, CDR1 is SQVTM and CDR2 ANQGSEA. Deletions cut 7 bases from V and 5 bases from J, with 14 bases between. CDR3 sequence reads: CSAQQGSTEAFF. DNA of the CDR3: TGCAGCGCCCAACAGGGAAGTACTGAAGCTTTCTTT.

The rearrangement uses TRBV7-6 and TRBJ2-5; 8 nucleotides align to TRBD1. Germline CDR1 SGHVS, CDR2 FNYEAQ. The CDR3 is made up of 17 amino acids. V gave up 6 bases and J gave up 9 bases; unmatched junction bases: 21. CDR3 region: CASSQGSGQVFSGAQYF. Written as DNA, the CDR3 is TGTGCCAGCAGTCAAGGATCGGGACAGGTCTTTAGTGGGGCCCAGTACTTC.

The CDR3 region is CASSAGTGGSTEAFF. CDR3 in DNA: TGCGCCAGCAGCGCCGGGACAGGGGGTAGCACTGAAGCTTTCTTT. V usage is TRBV5-1 and J usage is TRBJ1-1, with 11 bases that match TRBD1. Germline V CDR1 and CDR2: SGHRS, YFSETQ. V gave up 4 bases and J gave up 4 bases; unmatched junction bases: 6. This CDR3 comprises 15 residues.

The rearrangement links TRBV5-1 to TRBJ2-2; a possible D gene is TRBD1 (5 bases). CDR3 size: 17 residues. With 1 base removed from V and 4 bases from J, the gap between germline ends came to 17 bases. Germline loops: CDR1 SGHRS, CDR2 YFSETQ. The CDR3 region is CASSLRPRDQGTGELFF. DNA for the CDR3: TGCGCCAGCAGCTTGCGGCCCCGAGATCAGGGCACCGGGGAGCTGTTTTTT.

The V and J genes are TRBV7-2 and TRBJ1-2; TRBD1 matches at 7 bases. CDR3 length: 14 residues. Germline CDR1 and CDR2: SGHTA and FQGNSA. V lost 5 bases to trimming and J lost 4 bases; unmatched junction nucleotides: 7. The CDR3 sequence: CASSNRQGSYGYTF. The CDR3 DNA follows: TGTGCCAGCAGCAATCGACAGGGTAGCTATGGCTACACCTTC.